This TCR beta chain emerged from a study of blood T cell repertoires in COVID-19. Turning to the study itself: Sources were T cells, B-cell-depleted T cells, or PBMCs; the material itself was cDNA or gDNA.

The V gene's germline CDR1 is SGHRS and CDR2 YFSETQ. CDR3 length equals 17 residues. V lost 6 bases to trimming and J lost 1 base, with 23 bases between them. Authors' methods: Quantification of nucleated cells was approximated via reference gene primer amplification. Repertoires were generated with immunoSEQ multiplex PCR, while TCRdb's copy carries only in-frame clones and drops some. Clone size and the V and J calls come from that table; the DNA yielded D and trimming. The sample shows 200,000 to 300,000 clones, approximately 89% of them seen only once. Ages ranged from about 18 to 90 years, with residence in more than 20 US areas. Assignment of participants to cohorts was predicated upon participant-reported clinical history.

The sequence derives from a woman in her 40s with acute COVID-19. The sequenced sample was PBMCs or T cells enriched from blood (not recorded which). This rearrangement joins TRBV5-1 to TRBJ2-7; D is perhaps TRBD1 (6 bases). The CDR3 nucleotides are TGCGCCAGCAAAGGGCATCGAGGACAGCTCCTTTCCTACGAGCAGTACTTC. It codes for CASKGHRGQLLSYEQYF.